A selection of T cell receptor beta chains follows, all from one sample in a study of control samples from healthy donors and cancer patients. Method: immunoSEQ multiplex PCR; TCRdb's copy keeps in-frame clones and lacks some. The profile shows about 170,000 clones, 91% of them singletons. The sequenced material came from blood. The receptor set was obtained from a woman aged 30 to 39 in good health. Each CDR3 is given with its conserved first and last residue. A D gene is named only where the DNA matches it firmly. For some rows the clone size is stated as once, few or many, or as a class when expanded; others skip it.

V gene,D gene,J gene,clone size,CDR3 DNA,CDR3 protein
TRBV28,.,TRBJ2-6,.,TGTGCCAGCAGTTTACGCGGGACTGGGGCCAACGTCCTGACTTTC,CASSLRGTGANVLTF
TRBV9,.,TRBJ2-6,few,TGTGCCAGCAGCCCCCGTGGTGGGGCTGGGGCCAACGTCCTGACTTTC,CASSPRGGAGANVLTF
TRBV28,.,TRBJ1-4,.,TGTGCCAGCAACCCGGACAGTACTAATGAAAAACTGTTTTTT,CASNPDSTNEKLFF
TRBV25-1,.,TRBJ1-2,.,TGTGCCAGCAGTGACCCCCACGGCGCGGACTATGGCTACACCTTC,CASSDPHGADYGYTF
TRBV5-4,.,TRBJ2-7,few,TGTGCCAGCAGCTTGACCGGGACAACCTACGAGCAGTACTTC,CASSLTGTTYEQYF
TRBV11-3,TRBD2,TRBJ2-5,.,TGTGCCAGCAGCTTAGACGGAGCGGGGGGGCAAGAGACCCAGTACTTC,CASSLDGAGGQETQYF
TRBV29-1,TRBD1,TRBJ1-2,.,TGCAGCGTATACGACAGGGGCGACTATGGCTACACCTTC,CSVYDRGDYGYTF
TRBV5-5,TRBD2,TRBJ2-1,.,TGTGCCAGCAGCTTTGGCAGCGGGACGTACAATGAGCAGTTCTTC,CASSFGSGTYNEQFF
TRBV29-1,.,TRBJ2-5,.,TGCAGCGTTGCCAGGGCACAACAAGAGACCCAGTACTTC,CSVARAQQETQYF
TRBV18,TRBD1,TRBJ1-4,.,TGTGCCAGCTCACCACAAAGGACAGGGGAGGAAAAACTGTTTTTT,CASSPQRTGEEKLFF
TRBV24-1,.,TRBJ2-1,.,TGTGCCACCAGTGATCGGCTAGATGAGCAGTTCTTC,CATSDRLDEQFF
TRBV7-2,.,TRBJ1-4,.,TGTGCCAGCAGCTCCCGGGGACTCGCAACTAATGAAAAACTGTTTTTT,CASSSRGLATNEKLFF
TRBV21-1,.,TRBJ2-2,.,TGTGCCAGCAGCAAAGTAGGGACAGGACCCTCGAACACCGGGGAGCTGTTTTTT,CASSKVGTGPSNTGELFF
TRBV7-3,.,TRBJ1-5,.,TGTGCCAGCAGCGCGGACAGCAATCAGCCCCAGCATTTT,CASSADSNQPQHF
TRBV7-9,TRBD1,TRBJ1-1,.,TGTGCCAGCAGCTTAAGCCAGGGGGTGAACACTGAAGCTTTCTTT,CASSLSQGVNTEAFF
TRBV12-3/TRBV12-4,.,TRBJ1-5,.,TGTGCCAGCAGAAGGGACGGCAATCAGCCCCAGCATTTT,CASRRDGNQPQHF
TRBV28,TRBD1,TRBJ2-7,.,TGTGCCAGCAGTTTACCCGGGACAGGGGGCTCCGAGCAGTACTTC,CASSLPGTGGSEQYF
TRBV10-3,TRBD1,TRBJ2-7,.,TGTGCCATCAGTGAGCCGGGGACAGGGGTCCCCTACGAGCAGTACTTC,CAISEPGTGVPYEQYF
TRBV10-3,TRBD1,TRBJ1-1,.,TGTGCCATCAGTGAGTCAGGGGGCCGCACTGAAGCTTTCTTT,CAISESGGRTEAFF
TRBV5-6,TRBD1,TRBJ2-5,.,TGTGCCAGCAGCTTGGGGCCGACAGGGGGCCGCGAGACCCAGTACTTC,CASSLGPTGGRETQYF
TRBV15,.,TRBJ2-6,.,TGTGCCACCAGCAGAGATCCGGGGACCGGGGCCAACGTCCTGACTTTC,CATSRDPGTGANVLTF
TRBV11-3,TRBD1,TRBJ2-7,.,TGTGCCAGCAGCTCCAGGGACAGGGGGCGATACGAGCAGTACTTC,CASSSRDRGRYEQYF
TRBV7-9,TRBD1,TRBJ2-7,.,TGTGCCAGCAACCGGGACAGGGTCTACGAGCAGTACTTC,CASNRDRVYEQYF
TRBV12-3/TRBV12-4,.,TRBJ2-1,.,TGTGCCAGCAGCCTCAGCAATGAGCAGTTCTTC,CASSLSNEQFF
TRBV27,TRBD2,TRBJ2-2,once,TGTGCCAGCAGTTTAATGGGGGGGTGGACCGGGGAGCTGTTTTTT,CASSLMGGWTGELFF
TRBV9,.,TRBJ2-2,.,TGTGCCAGCAGCGACCCCTCGGGGGCGAACACCGGGGAGCTGTTTTTT,CASSDPSGANTGELFF
TRBV28,.,TRBJ2-5,.,TGTGCCAGCAGTTTACTAAACCAAGAGACCCAGTACTTC,CASSLLNQETQYF
TRBV6-2/TRBV6-3,.,TRBJ2-7,.,TGTGCCAGCAGTTACCGGGACGGGGGGCGGTACGAGCAGTACTTC,CASSYRDGGRYEQYF
TRBV28,.,TRBJ1-3,.,TGTGCCAGCAGTTTAGGGGGTTCAGCTGGAAACACCATATATTTT,CASSLGGSAGNTIYF
TRBV10-3,.,TRBJ1-5,.,TGTGCCATCAGTGAGTCCCGAGGGGGGGGTAATCAGCCCCAGCATTTT,CAISESRGGGNQPQHF
TRBV27,TRBD2,TRBJ2-7,.,TGTGCCAGCAGTACACGGACTAGCGGGATCCACGAGCAGTACTTC,CASSTRTSGIHEQYF
TRBV2,.,TRBJ1-2,.,TGTGCCAACCCTCAGACAGGCTATTATGGCTACACCTTC,CANPQTGYYGYTF
TRBV3-1/TRBV3-2,.,TRBJ1-2,few,TGTGCCAGCAGCCAACGAGGACAGTACTATGGCTACACCTTC,CASSQRGQYYGYTF
TRBV7-2,.,TRBJ1-1,.,TGTGCCAGCAGCCCCCGCACTGAAGCTTTCTTT,CASSPRTEAFF
TRBV11-2,TRBD1,TRBJ2-7,.,TGTGCCAGCAGCTTAGATCTGACAGGGGCCTACGAGCAGTACTTC,CASSLDLTGAYEQYF
TRBV21-1,.,TRBJ1-4,few,TGTGCCAGCAGCAAAGCCGACAGGGCTAATGAAAAACTGTTTTTT,CASSKADRANEKLFF
TRBV4-2,TRBD2,TRBJ2-5,once,TGTGCCAGCAGCCAAGCCGTAAACGTAGCGGGAGCCCTCCAAGAGACCCAGTACTTC,CASSQAVNVAGALQETQYF
TRBV7-9,TRBD1,TRBJ1-4,.,TGTGCCAGCAGAGTCTACAGGGGTACTAATGAAAAACTGTTTTTT,CASRVYRGTNEKLFF
TRBV6-4,TRBD2,TRBJ2-1,once,TGTGCCAGCAGTGGGCCTAGTGGCGGGGGGGCGAATGAGCAGTTCTTC,CASSGPSGGGANEQFF
TRBV27,TRBD1,TRBJ1-2,.,TGTGCCAGCAGTTTACATGGGACAGGGGGCCTCTATGGCTACACCTTC,CASSLHGTGGLYGYTF
TRBV6-5,.,TRBJ2-5,.,TGTGCCAGCAGTTATCGGGACAATAGCCAAGAGACCCAGTACTTC,CASSYRDNSQETQYF
TRBV7-9,.,TRBJ2-2,.,TGTGCCAGCCCCGGACACTCGAACACCGGGGAGCTGTTTTTT,CASPGHSNTGELFF
TRBV3-1/TRBV3-2,TRBD1,TRBJ2-5,once,TGTGCCAGCAGCCATAGGGGGCGAGAGACCCAGTACTTC,CASSHRGRETQYF
TRBV4-3,TRBD2,TRBJ2-3,.,TGCGCCAGCAGCCAAGATCGGGGAGGGGCAGATACGCAGTATTTT,CASSQDRGGADTQYF
TRBV7-9,.,TRBJ1-1,.,TGTGCCAGCAGCTACCCGGGACGCACTGAAGCTTTCTTT,CASSYPGRTEAFF
TRBV6-5,TRBD1,TRBJ1-2,.,TGTGCCAGCAGTTTCTCGACAGGGGGTGGCTACACCTTC,CASSFSTGGGYTF
TRBV7-9,TRBD2,TRBJ2-2,.,TGTGCCAGCAGCCCCGGACTAGCAGCAACCGGGGAGCTGTTTTTT,CASSPGLAATGELFF
TRBV2,.,TRBJ2-5,.,TGTGCCAGCATGCTGGGGGCGGATGAGACCCAGTACTTC,CASMLGADETQYF
TRBV6-5,.,TRBJ2-1,.,TGTGCCAGCAGTTACGGGGGGAGCTCCTACAATGAGCAGTTCTTC,CASSYGGSSYNEQFF
TRBV5-5,.,TRBJ2-5,.,TGTGCCAGCAGCTTGGGGGGCGGGTTCAGGGAGACCCAGTACTTC,CASSLGGGFRETQYF
TRBV28,.,TRBJ2-7,.,TGTGCCAGCAGTATCCTATTCTACGAGCAGTACTTC,CASSILFYEQYF
TRBV7-8,.,TRBJ2-1,.,TGTGCCAGCAGCCCCGACAGGAACTACAATGAGCAGTTCTTC,CASSPDRNYNEQFF
TRBV27,.,TRBJ1-1,.,TGTGCCAGCAGTTTAGGAGGGGACACTGAAGCTTTCTTT,CASSLGGDTEAFF
TRBV18,.,TRBJ2-1,.,TGTGCCAGCTCACCAGGGGTTGGCTACAATGAGCAGTTCTTC,CASSPGVGYNEQFF
TRBV7-9,TRBD2,TRBJ2-7,.,TGTGCCAGCAGCTTAGGACTAGCGGGAGCCATTTCCTACGAGCAGTACTTC,CASSLGLAGAISYEQYF